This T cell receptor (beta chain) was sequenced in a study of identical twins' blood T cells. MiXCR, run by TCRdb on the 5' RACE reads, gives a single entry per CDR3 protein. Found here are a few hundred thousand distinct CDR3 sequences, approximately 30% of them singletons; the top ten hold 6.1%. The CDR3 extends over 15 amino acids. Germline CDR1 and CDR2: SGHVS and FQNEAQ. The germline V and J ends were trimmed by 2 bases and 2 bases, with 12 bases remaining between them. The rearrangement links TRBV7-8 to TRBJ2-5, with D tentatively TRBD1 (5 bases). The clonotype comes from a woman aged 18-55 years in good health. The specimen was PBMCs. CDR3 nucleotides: TGTGCCAGCAGCTTAACCGACAGACCTCAAGAGACCCAGTACTTC. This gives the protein CASSLTDRPQETQYF.